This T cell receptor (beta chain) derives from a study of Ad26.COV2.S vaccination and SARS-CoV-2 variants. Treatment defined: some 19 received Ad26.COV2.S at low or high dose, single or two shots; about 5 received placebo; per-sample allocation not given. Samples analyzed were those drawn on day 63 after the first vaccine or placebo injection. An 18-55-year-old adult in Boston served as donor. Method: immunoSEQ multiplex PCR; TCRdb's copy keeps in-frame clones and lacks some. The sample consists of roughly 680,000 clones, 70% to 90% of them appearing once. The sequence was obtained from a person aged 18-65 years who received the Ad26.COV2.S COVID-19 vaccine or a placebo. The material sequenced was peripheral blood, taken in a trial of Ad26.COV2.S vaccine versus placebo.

CDR3 loop: CASSFSGAGGYTF. DNA of the CDR3: TGCGCCAGCAGCTTTTCAGGGGCGGGTGGCTACACCTTC. The rearrangement uses TRBV5-1 and TRBJ1-2; the D gene is possibly TRBD1 (6 bases). The CDR3 runs 13 residues. Germline V gene sequence: CDR1 SGHRS, CDR2 YFSETQ. Trimming pared 2 bases from V and 7 bases from J, leaving 12 bases between.